This entry features one T cell receptor (beta chain) sequence. This clonotype occurred a few times. Its antigen remains undetermined. There are no base qualities to consult, and no much larger clone falls within one base. The sample comes from a study of T cell repertoires in cytomegalovirus infection (dated by TCRdb to the late 2010s). With respect to the entire study: The peptide stimulations were aimed at well-studied HLA-B-restricted epitopes as well as recently identified HLA-C-restricted CMV epitopes, whose presentation resists viral immunomodulation. The HLA type of each donor mattered for the analysis, because public TCR beta signatures pointed to carriage of CMV infection along with the matching HLA type. What the research found in general, with its limitations: Cumulative frequency of public TCR beta family members discriminated carriers of CMV infection plus the relevant HLA type in this cohort and an independent 352-donor cohort. In the ex vivo response, HLA-C-restricted CMV-specific TCR beta clonotypes were dominant, and in two of eight donors the single most frequent clonotype came from this HLA-C-restricted group.

Instrument used: Illumina HiSeq 1500. The raw public data were reprocessed by TCRdb itself: fastp quality trimming at Q25, MiXCR clonotype calling, in-frame beta chains only. One record per CDR3 amino acid sequence lists the most common genes and DNA. The sample contains some 350,000 distinct CDR3 sequences, around a third of them found a single time. Of the sample, less than 15% falls within the top ten clones. The treatment or condition label, read with the paper, signifies: in vitro stimulation with specific CMV peptide epitopes to enrich CMV-specific T cells. The V and J ends are trimmed by 5 bases and 2 bases, leaving 16 bases between them. The CDR1 and CDR2 encoded by the germline V gene are SGHVS and FQNEAQ. The CDR3 sequence holds 15 residues, the cysteine and phenylalanine included. Here the CDR3 DNA is all that survives: 45 bases in frame from base 1.

The rearrangement combines TRBV7-8 with TRBJ2-7; matching of 6 bases hints at TRBD1 as the D gene. Sequencing used cultured PBMCs, obtained from culture after CMV antigen stimulation. The source is a human donor in good health (CMV status not recorded). Some clones in this sample may be carry-over from other donors' samples. The DNA sequence follows: TGTGCCAGCAGCCTCGCCGGGACATATACCTACGAGCAGTACTTC. It is translated as CASSLAGTYTYEQYF.